This T cell receptor beta chain was sequenced for a study of cytomegalovirus exposure and HLA in healthy donors. Study-wide results and caveats: An analysis done earlier found most TCR beta V segments productive about 87% or about 30% of the time. One variant, a missense change in DCLRE1C, was linked in a later analysis to TCR beta V- and J-gene trimming. Highly shared variants forming one cluster were likely a sequencing artifact. In vitro, three CMV-associated chains proved specific for CMV antigens.

Concerning this clone itself: Its antigen is as yet unknown.

The PCR had 60 Vbeta and 13 Jbeta primers. TCRdb keeps only in-frame clones here, not all; method: immunoSEQ multiplex PCR. Counted here are 75,000 to 100,000 clones, about 78% occurring once; the ten biggest clones make up around 3%. The receptor's source is a man in his forties in good health and CMV-seronegative. Sequenced sample: PBMCs.

CDR3 sequence reads: CASSVAPGGSYEQYF. In nucleotides, the CDR3 is TGTGCCAGCAGCGTAGCTCCAGGGGGTTCCTACGAGCAGTACTTC. The rearrangement links TRBV9 to TRBJ2-7, with TRBD1 identical over 7 bases. This CDR3 region has 15 residues. The J segment lost 1 base and the V segment lost 0 bases, leaving 4 bases of the junction unmatched. Germline V gives CDR1 SGDLS, CDR2 YYNGEE.